This entry lists 24 T cell receptor beta chains sequenced from one sample in a study of T cell responses to AZD1222 COVID-19 vaccine. Sequencing was performed with immunoSEQ multiplex PCR; in TCRdb, only in-frame clones are kept and a portion is missing. The sample includes 150,000 to 160,000 clones, more than 75% seen only once; the top ten take over 8%. The input for sequencing was peripheral blood, taken 28 days after the second AZD1222 dose. These receptors all come from an adult who received the AZD1222 COVID-19 vaccine.

There are a few counts of this clone. The chain combines TRBV18 with TRBJ2-1; tentatively, D is TRBD2 (6 bases). V dropped 1 base and J dropped 9 bases, with 19 bases sitting between them. Germline assignment: CDR1 KGHSH and CDR2 LQKENI. The CDR3 has 16 amino acids. Here the CDR3 DNA reads TGTGCCAGCTCACCACAAATGGCTAGTCAGGGAGGTGAGCAGTTCTTC. It encodes CASSPQMASQGGEQFF.

The chain is built from TRBV19 and TRBJ1-1, with D perhaps TRBD1 (5 bases). Trimming removed 2 bases from V and 7 bases from J, with 14 bases in between. Looked up from germline, CDR1 is LNHDA and CDR2 is SQIVND (reference sequence). The CDR3 extends over 14 amino acids. CDR3 in amino acids: CASSIMMGQGEAFF. CDR3 nucleotides: TGTGCCAGTAGTATAATGATGGGGCAGGGTGAAGCTTTCTTT. The entire variable domain, with the rest obtained from reference TRBV19 and TRBJ1-1, is as follows: DGGITQSPKYLFRKEGQNVTLSCEQNLNHDAMYWYRQDPGQGLRLIYYSQIVNDFQKGDIAEGYSVSREKKESFPLTVTSAQKNPTAFYLCASSIMMGQGEAFFGQGTRLTVV.

The V gene is TRBV27, the J gene TRBJ1-6, with D perhaps matching TRBD1 (6 bases). The CDR3 contains 14 residues. CDR1 is MNHEY, CDR2 SMNVEV, per germline (reference sequence). Trimming removed 3 bases at V and 8 bases at J, with 11 bases between. CDR3 loop: CASSLRGGDSPLHF. The CDR3 nucleotides are TGTGCCAGCAGTTTGAGAGGGGGGGATTCACCCCTCCACTTT.

The chain recombines TRBV5-1 with TRBJ2-5; 10 bases are shared with TRBD2. The CDR3 contains 16 residues. Germline V gene lookup returns CDR1 SGHRS and CDR2 YFSETQ. V lost 1 base and J lost 4; bases outside the gene matches: 7. CDR3 loop: CASSLWASGRGETQYF. Written as DNA, the CDR3 is TGCGCCAGCAGCTTGTGGGCTAGCGGGAGAGGAGAGACCCAGTACTTC.

The V and J genes are TRBV18 and TRBJ2-6; 11 bases map to TRBD1. There are 19 residues in the CDR3. The germline gives CDR1 KGHSH, CDR2 LQKENI. Germline trimming cut 6 bases from V and 1 base from J; bases unmatched to any gene: 11. This CDR3 reads CASSRTGGSLVSGANVLTF. The CDR3 nucleotides are TGTGCCAGCTCGCGGACAGGGGGCAGTTTAGTTTCTGGGGCCAACGTCCTGACTTTC.

V gene TRBV7-3 combines with J gene TRBJ2-5; a possible D gene is TRBD2 (5 bases). V shed 5 bases and J shed 1 base, with 14 bases lying between them. Per the germline V gene, CDR1 is SGHTA and CDR2 is FQGTGA. CDR3 length: 15 residues. CDR3 loop: CASSLGGSPQETQYF. The CDR3 nucleotides are TGTGCCAGCAGCCTCGGAGGCAGCCCCCAAGAGACCCAGTACTTC.

The rearrangement uses TRBV6-2 or TRBV6-3 and TRBJ1-1, with D possibly matching TRBD1 (5 bases). V was pared by 6 bases and J by 5 bases, with 10 bases between. This CDR3 region has 12 residues. CDR1 is MNHEY and CDR2 is SVGEGT in the germline V gene. The CDR3 DNA is TGTGCCAGCAGCCAGGGTTTAACTGAAGCTTTCTTT. It is translated as CASSQGLTEAFF.

Notes on this clone: The junction and the germline gene differ at one end; a read error may be behind it. The J gene is TRBJ2-1, the V gene TRBV28; 12 bases agree with TRBD2. The CDR3 contains 16 residues. Germline CDR1 is MDHEN and CDR2 is SYDVKM. The CDR3 sequence is CASKEGTSGSFNEQFF. CDR3 coding DNA: TGTGCCAGCAAGGAGGGGACTAGCGGGTCCTTCAATGAGCAGTTCTTC.

The V call is TRBV28, the J call TRBJ2-1; D remains unclear. Germline CDR1 and CDR2: MDHEN and SYDVKM. V was clipped by 5 bases and J by 0 bases, with 17 bases between them. This CDR3 spans 17 amino acids. CDR3 sequence (DNA): TGTGCCAGCAGTCAAACTGGCGGAGTTAGCTCCTACAATGAGCAGTTCTTC. Protein sequence: CASSQTGGVSSYNEQFF.

Here the CDR3 reads CASSEAGVGGNEQFF. The CDR3, as DNA: TGTGCCAGCAGTGAAGCAGGGGTGGGTGGCAATGAGCAGTTCTTC. This chain uses TRBV6-1 with TRBJ2-1, with a weak D call TRBD1 (5 bases). CDR1 MNHNS and CDR2 SASEGT come from the germline V gene. The V gene lost 0 bases and the J gene lost 6 bases, with 12 bases spanning the gap. This CDR3 is built from 15 residues.

The gene calls are TRBV7-2 and TRBJ1-4, with no clear D. The CDR3 loop spans 18 amino acids. V was cut by 1 base and J by 5 bases, with 20 bases left in between. Germline V gives CDR1 SGHTA, CDR2 FQGNSA. The CDR3 spells CASSLEGSLRVSNEKLFF. CDR3 coding DNA: TGTGCCAGCAGCTTAGAGGGCTCCCTAAGGGTGAGCAATGAAAAACTGTTTTTT.

The rearrangement links TRBV5-4 to TRBJ1-5, with D tentatively TRBD1 (5 bases). The CDR3 spans 14 residues. The germline CDR1 and CDR2 sequences are SGHNT and YYREEE (reference sequence). Trimming pared 1 base from V and 2 bases from J, leaving 7 bases between. The CDR3 is CASSLQGGNQPQHF. The CDR3, as DNA: TGTGCCAGCAGCTTGCAAGGGGGCAATCAGCCCCAGCATTTT.

CDR3 loop: CASSQASGSGFEQYF. DNA for the CDR3: TGTGCCAGCAGCCAAGCCTCGGGATCGGGTTTCGAGCAGTACTTC. This chain uses TRBV14 with TRBJ2-7; possibly TRBD2 for D (5 bases). V shed 1 base and J shed 6 bases, with 16 bases lying between them. Germline CDR1 and CDR2: SGHDN and FVKESK. CDR3 length: 15 amino acids.

This chain links TRBV18 with TRBJ1-5, with a possible D match to TRBD1 (5 bases). Per the germline V gene, CDR1 is KGHSH and CDR2 is LQKENI. CDR3 length: 14 residues. Trimming took 4 bases from V and 0 from J, leaving 7 bases between them. In DNA, the CDR3 is TGTGCCAGCTCACGACAGAATAGCAATCAGCCCCAGCATTTT. Its translation is CASSRQNSNQPQHF.

The rearrangement joins TRBV20-1 to TRBJ2-7; 11 nucleotides line up with TRBD2. V was pared by 6 bases and J by 1 base, with 8 bases of the junction left unmatched. CDR3 length: 15 amino acids. CDR1 and CDR2 from the germline V gene are DFQATT and SNEGSKA (reference sequence). CDR3 nucleotides: TGCAGTGCAAGTTCACTAGCGGGAGAGTCCTACGAGCAGTACTTC. The encoded protein is CSASSLAGESYEQYF.

The J gene is TRBJ1-5, the V gene TRBV28; D unclear. Trimming took off 3 bases at V and 6 bases at J, with 0 bases between the two ends. The CDR3 runs 10 residues. The V gene's germline CDR1 is MDHEN and CDR2 SYDVKM. The CDR3 bases are TGTGCCAGCAGTTTTCAGCCCCAGCATTTT. Its translation is CASSFQPQHF.

The chain joins TRBV12-3 or TRBV12-4 to TRBJ1-1; D may be TRBD1 (6 bases). The CDR3 spans 13 residues. Trimming left V 6 bases short and J 3 bases short, with 11 bases between. CDR3 sequence (DNA): TGTGCCAGCAGCGGCAGGGGTCACACTGAAGCTTTCTTT. Amino acids: CASSGRGHTEAFF.

The rearrangement links TRBV3-1 (or the pseudogene TRBV3-2) to TRBJ2-7; unclear D gene. Germline-derived CDR1 and CDR2 are LGHDT and YNNKEL (reference sequence). V lost 1 base to trimming and J lost 2 bases, with 9 bases between them. This CDR3 region has 14 residues. CDR3 nucleotides: TGTGCCAGCAGCCAAGGGAGATTGGCCTACGAGCAGTACTTC. Its protein product is CASSQGRLAYEQYF.

The chain has TRBV5-1 and TRBJ2-3; no clear D gene. CDR3 length: 12 residues. The V gene lost 2 bases and the J gene lost 5 bases, with 6 bases spanning the gap. From germline, CDR1 is SGHRS and CDR2 YFSETQ. Here the CDR3 DNA reads TGCGCCAGCAGCTTAAGAGAAGATACGCAGTATTTT. It specifies CASSLREDTQYF.

The chain carries TRBV7-8 and TRBJ2-1; D is undetermined. Germline V gene data show CDR1 as SGHVS and CDR2 as FQNEAQ. The CDR3 loop spans 15 amino acids. V lost 2 bases and J 1 base, leaving 9 bases between the germline ends. The CDR3 here is CASSLQQQSYNEQFF. The CDR3, as DNA: TGTGCCAGCAGCTTACAGCAGCAGTCCTACAATGAGCAGTTCTTC.

V usage is TRBV24-1 and J usage is TRBJ1-5, with D perhaps matching TRBD1 (6 bases). The CDR3 totals 16 residues. Per germline, CDR1 KGHDR and CDR2 SFDVKD. Trimming removed 3 bases from V and 1 base from J, with 12 bases in between. The CDR3, as DNA: TGTGCCACCAGTGATGGACGGGGGGCCAGCAATCAGCCCCAGCATTTT. Amino acids: CATSDGRGASNQPQHF.

This clone turned up a few times. The rearrangement joins TRBV18 to TRBJ2-1; D perhaps matches TRBD1 (5 bases). V was trimmed by 8 bases and J by 7 bases, leaving 15 bases between them. The CDR3 has 13 residues. CDR1 and CDR2 (germline): KGHSH, LQKENI. DNA for the CDR3: TGTGCCAGCACCCGAACGGCAGGGAATGAGCAGTTCTTC. Encoded protein: CASTRTAGNEQFF.

The genes are TRBV4-3 and TRBJ2-1; 11 nucleotides agree with TRBD2. Germline-derived CDR1 and CDR2 are LGHNA and YSLEER. Trimming cost V 1 base and J 6 bases; bases outside gene matches: 5. The CDR3 runs to 16 residues. The CDR3 spells CASSQGASGRLNEQFF. DNA for the CDR3: TGCGCCAGCAGCCAAGGCGCTAGCGGGAGGCTCAATGAGCAGTTCTTC.

The rearrangement joins TRBV5-1 to TRBJ2-3, with no clear D. Germline CDR1 is SGHRS and CDR2 is YFSETQ. This CDR3 comprises 12 residues. V lost 2 bases to trimming and J lost 5 bases, with 6 bases between them. CDR3: CASSLVEDTQYF. As DNA, the CDR3 is TGCGCCAGCAGCTTAGTTGAAGATACGCAGTATTTT.